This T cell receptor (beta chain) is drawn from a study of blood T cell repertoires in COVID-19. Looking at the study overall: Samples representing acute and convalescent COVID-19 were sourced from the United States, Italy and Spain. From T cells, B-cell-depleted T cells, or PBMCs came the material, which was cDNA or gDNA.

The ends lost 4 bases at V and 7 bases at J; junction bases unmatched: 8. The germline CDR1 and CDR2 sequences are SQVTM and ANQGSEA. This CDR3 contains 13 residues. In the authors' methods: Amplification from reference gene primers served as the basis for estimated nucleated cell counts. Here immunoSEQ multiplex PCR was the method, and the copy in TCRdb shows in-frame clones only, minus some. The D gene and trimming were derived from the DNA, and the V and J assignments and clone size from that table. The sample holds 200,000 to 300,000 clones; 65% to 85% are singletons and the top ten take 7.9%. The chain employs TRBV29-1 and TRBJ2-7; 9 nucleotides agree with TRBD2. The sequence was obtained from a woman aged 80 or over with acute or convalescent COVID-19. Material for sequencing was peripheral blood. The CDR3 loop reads CSVGMNSGGEQYF. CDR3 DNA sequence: TGCAGCGTTGGTATGAACAGCGGGGGGGAGCAGTACTTC.